Below, one TCR beta chain is given with its context. The CDR3 extends over 13 amino acids. Germline V gene data show CDR1 as SQVTM and CDR2 as ANQGSEA. The sample originates from a study of cytotoxic CD8 clonotypes in ibrutinib-treated CLL. Sequenced by immunoSEQ multiplex PCR; TCRdb stores in-frame clones only, minus some. The sample has 150,000 to 200,000 clones, more than 70% seen once. This receptor was taken from a human donor with chronic lymphocytic leukemia. This sample comprised PBMCs, obtained at disease progression, from a patient treated with ibrutinib. V is TRBV29-1 and J is TRBJ2-5, with D possibly being TRBD1 (6 bases). TRBJ2-7 explains the end of the DNA better; the J call may be wrong. The CDR3 sequence: CSVGLQGTYEQYF. Written as DNA, the CDR3 is TGCAGCGTTGGGCTACAGGGCACCTACGAGCAGTACTTC.